This T cell receptor (beta chain) was sequenced during a study of T cells after somatic rescue of genetic block. This clone was observed once. This CDR3 spans 13 amino acids. V was pared by 3 bases and J by 12 bases, with 8 bases of the junction left unmatched. The germline V gene has CDR1 KGHSH and CDR2 LQKENI. The repertoire was sequenced with immunoSEQ multiplex PCR; TCRdb's copy has only in-frame clones and lacks some. The data contain roughly 10,000 clones, 74% of them singletons. The TCR sequence derives from a boy between 10 and 17 years old. Sequencing was carried out using peripheral blood mononuclear cells (PBMCs). V is TRBV18 and J is TRBJ1-1, with TRBD1 identical over 9 bases. This chain's CDR3 is CASSPGQGKRTFF. The CDR3 DNA sequence: TGTGCCAGCTCACCGGGACAGGGAAAGAGAACTTTCTTT.